This entry describes one TCR beta chain. CDR3 size: 13 residues. Germline CDR1 is SGHTA and CDR2 is FQGNSA. After removal of 5 bases from V and 6 bases from J, the junction contained 4 bases not matched to a gene. The record originates from a study of response to subunit inactivated influenza vaccine. TCRdb re-analysed the RT-PCR reads in MiXCR, keeping a single row per CDR3 protein. The table shows roughly 700,000 distinct CDR3 sequences, with around 14% occurring only once. The chain recombines TRBV7-2 with TRBJ2-1; 7 bases are shared with TRBD1. This specimen was PBMCs from blood, taken 14 days before vaccination. This clonotype was sampled from a man aged 50-60 years who received an inactivated influenza vaccine. CDR3 residues: CASSPWDSNEQFF. In nucleotides, the CDR3 is TGTGCCAGCAGCCCATGGGACAGCAATGAGCAGTTCTTC.